Listed below are T cell receptor beta chains from one sample, sequenced in a study of shared clonotypes between healthy human individuals. Repertoires were generated with immunoSEQ multiplex PCR, while TCRdb's copy carries only in-frame clones and drops some. The sample has around 700,000 clones; about 74% are singletons. Sequenced material: memory CD4+ T cells sorted from blood. The receptors stem from a woman aged 30 to 39 in good health. Each CDR3 is given with its conserved first and last residue. D genes are given only for firm matches. Clone size, where shown, is once, few, many, or a class for clones that have expanded.

abundance: .
d_gene: .
j_gene: TRBJ2-2
v_gene: TRBV27
CDR3nt: TGTGCCAGCAGCCGACTAGATAGCCCCGGGGAGCTGTTTTTT
CDR3aa: CASSRLDSPGELFF

abundance: .
d_gene: .
j_gene: TRBJ1-1
v_gene: TRBV19
CDR3nt: TGTGCCAGTAGTATTGAGCGGTTGAACACTGAAGCTTTCTTT
CDR3aa: CASSIERLNTEAFF

abundance: .
d_gene: .
j_gene: TRBJ2-5
v_gene: TRBV5-1
CDR3nt: TGCGCCAGCAGCTTACCGGTCCTCACGGGAGCGGGAGAGACCCAGTACTTC
CDR3aa: CASSLPVLTGAGETQYF

abundance: .
d_gene: .
j_gene: TRBJ2-7
v_gene: TRBV28
CDR3nt: TGTGCCAGCAGTCTAACAGGGGTTGGGGGGTCCTACGAGCAGTACTTC
CDR3aa: CASSLTGVGGSYEQYF

abundance: once
d_gene: TRBD1
j_gene: TRBJ2-2
v_gene: TRBV5-1
CDR3nt: TGCGCCAGCAGCTTTACAGGGGGCATTAACACCGGGGAGCTGTTTTTT
CDR3aa: CASSFTGGINTGELFF

abundance: .
d_gene: .
j_gene: TRBJ1-4
v_gene: TRBV9
CDR3nt: TGTGCCAGCAGCAAAGGACCTCAGGGTCTTTTTGAAAAACTGTTTTTT
CDR3aa: CASSKGPQGLFEKLFF

abundance: once
d_gene: .
j_gene: TRBJ1-5
v_gene: TRBV5-6
CDR3nt: TGTGCCAGCAGCCGGTCCGATCAGCCCCAGCATTTT
CDR3aa: CASSRSDQPQHF

abundance: .
d_gene: .
j_gene: TRBJ1-5
v_gene: TRBV7-9
CDR3nt: TGTGCCAGCAGTCCCGGGGGAGGGCACAACAATCAGCCCCAGCATTTT
CDR3aa: CASSPGGGHNNQPQHF

abundance: many
d_gene: .
j_gene: TRBJ1-4
v_gene: TRBV7-9
CDR3nt: TGTGCCAGCAGCTGGGGGGTCGGAGGTAATGAAAAACTGTTTTTT
CDR3aa: CASSWGVGGNEKLFF

abundance: once
d_gene: .
j_gene: TRBJ2-1
v_gene: TRBV28
CDR3nt: TGTGCCAGCAGTTACAGCGTTACCTACAATGAGCAGTTCTTC
CDR3aa: CASSYSVTYNEQFF

abundance: .
d_gene: TRBD1
j_gene: TRBJ1-2
v_gene: TRBV4-2
CDR3nt: TGTGCCAGCAGCCAAGATGGACAGGCAGCTAACTATGGCTACACCTTC
CDR3aa: CASSQDGQAANYGYTF

abundance: .
d_gene: .
j_gene: TRBJ2-4
v_gene: TRBV10-3
CDR3nt: TGTGCCATCAGCGCCGGGACAGGTGTTGGACTAGGCGAAAACATTCAGTACTTC
CDR3aa: CAISAGTGVGLGENIQYF

abundance: .
d_gene: .
j_gene: TRBJ1-5
v_gene: TRBV28
CDR3nt: TGTGCCACCAACCGAGGGGCCCCCAATCAGCCCCAGCATTTT
CDR3aa: CATNRGAPNQPQHF

abundance: .
d_gene: TRBD1
j_gene: TRBJ1-2
v_gene: TRBV27
CDR3nt: TGTGCCAGCAGTGTGTACAGGGGGCGCGGAGGCTACACCTTC
CDR3aa: CASSVYRGRGGYTF

abundance: .
d_gene: .
j_gene: TRBJ2-6
v_gene: TRBV11-3
CDR3nt: TGTGCCAGCAGCCAAAACAGTCACGGGGAATCTGGGGCCAACGTCCTGACTTTC
CDR3aa: CASSQNSHGESGANVLTF

abundance: .
d_gene: .
j_gene: TRBJ1-1
v_gene: TRBV6-5
CDR3nt: TGTGCCACGCTGGTTTCCACTGAAGCTTTCTTT
CDR3aa: CATLVSTEAFF

abundance: .
d_gene: .
j_gene: TRBJ2-5
v_gene: TRBV15
CDR3nt: TGTGCCACCCAATCACGGGATGGAGAGACCCAGTACTTC
CDR3aa: CATQSRDGETQYF

abundance: .
d_gene: TRBD1
j_gene: TRBJ2-6
v_gene: TRBV6-5
CDR3nt: TGTGCCAGCAGCGACAGGGGGCCCGGGGCCAACGTCCTGACTTTC
CDR3aa: CASSDRGPGANVLTF

abundance: few
d_gene: .
j_gene: TRBJ2-1
v_gene: TRBV5-1
CDR3nt: TGCGCCAGCAGTAATGATGGATACAATGAGCAGTTCTTC
CDR3aa: CASSNDGYNEQFF

abundance: .
d_gene: .
j_gene: TRBJ2-7
v_gene: TRBV30
CDR3nt: TGTGCCTGGAGGCGAGGGCAAGACTCCTACGAGCAGTACTTC
CDR3aa: CAWRRGQDSYEQYF

abundance: .
d_gene: TRBD2
j_gene: TRBJ2-7
v_gene: TRBV4-1
CDR3nt: TGCGCTATTCGACTAGCACACGAGCAGTACTTC
CDR3aa: CAIRLAHEQYF

abundance: .
d_gene: TRBD1
j_gene: TRBJ2-1
v_gene: TRBV11-3
CDR3nt: TGTGCCAGCAGTGCGGGACAGGGTACTTACAATGAGCAGTTCTTC
CDR3aa: CASSAGQGTYNEQFF

abundance: .
d_gene: .
j_gene: TRBJ2-7
v_gene: TRBV5-1
CDR3nt: TGCGCCAGCAGCTTAGGGAAGGGGACCCACGAGCAGTACTTC
CDR3aa: CASSLGKGTHEQYF

abundance: .
d_gene: .
j_gene: TRBJ2-5
v_gene: TRBV7-9
CDR3nt: TGTGCCAGCAGCTTAGGGGTGGGAGAGACCCAGTACTTC
CDR3aa: CASSLGVGETQYF

abundance: .
d_gene: .
j_gene: TRBJ2-2
v_gene: TRBV5-1
CDR3nt: TGCGCCAGCGCAACAGGAGAGAACACCGGGGAGCTGTTTTTT
CDR3aa: CASATGENTGELFF

abundance: few
d_gene: .
j_gene: TRBJ1-2
v_gene: TRBV18
CDR3nt: TGTGCCAGCTCACCAGAGGAACACCAATACTATGGCTACACCTTC
CDR3aa: CASSPEEHQYYGYTF

abundance: .
d_gene: TRBD1
j_gene: TRBJ2-7
v_gene: TRBV2
CDR3nt: TGTGCCACAAAGAGGGACAGCACCGAGCAGTACTTC
CDR3aa: CATKRDSTEQYF

abundance: .
d_gene: TRBD2
j_gene: TRBJ2-2
v_gene: TRBV7-7
CDR3nt: TGTGCCAGCAGCCCCAGCGGGAGGGGGACCGGGGAGCTGTTTTTT
CDR3aa: CASSPSGRGTGELFF

abundance: .
d_gene: TRBD2
j_gene: TRBJ2-1
v_gene: TRBV28
CDR3nt: TGTGCCAGCAGTTTATCATCTAGCGGGTACACAGATGAGCAGGAGTTCTTC
CDR3aa: CASSLSSSGYTDEQEFF

abundance: .
d_gene: TRBD2
j_gene: TRBJ2-1
v_gene: TRBV29-1
CDR3nt: TGCAGCGTTGTAAGGACTAGCGGATTGTACAATGAGCAGTTCTTC
CDR3aa: CSVVRTSGLYNEQFF

abundance: .
d_gene: .
j_gene: TRBJ2-1
v_gene: TRBV5-1
CDR3nt: TGCGCCAGCAGACCGGGGGGCGCCGGTTACAATGAGCAGTTCTTC
CDR3aa: CASRPGGAGYNEQFF

abundance: once
d_gene: .
j_gene: TRBJ1-1
v_gene: TRBV6-5
CDR3nt: TGTGCCAGCAGTTCCCTCGCCGGGATCGGGAACACTGAAGCTTTCTTT
CDR3aa: CASSSLAGIGNTEAFF

abundance: .
d_gene: TRBD1
j_gene: TRBJ1-2
v_gene: TRBV5-6
CDR3nt: TGTGCCAGCAGCTTATTGGACAGGGACGATGACTACACCTTC
CDR3aa: CASSLLDRDDDYTF

abundance: few
d_gene: TRBD1
j_gene: TRBJ1-4
v_gene: TRBV7-9
CDR3nt: TGTGCCAGCATCAAACAGGGGCTAGGAGGTGAAAAACTGTTTTTT
CDR3aa: CASIKQGLGGEKLFF

abundance: .
d_gene: .
j_gene: TRBJ2-2
v_gene: TRBV20-1
CDR3nt: TGCAGTGCCCCCGGGCCCGGGGAGCTGTTTTTT
CDR3aa: CSAPGPGELFF

abundance: once
d_gene: TRBD2
j_gene: TRBJ2-7
v_gene: TRBV30
CDR3nt: TGTGCCTGGAGTGGACTAGCGGAGTACGAGCAGTACTTC
CDR3aa: CAWSGLAEYEQYF

abundance: few
d_gene: .
j_gene: TRBJ2-2
v_gene: TRBV9
CDR3nt: TGTGCCAGCAGCGTAGTAGTCGCCGGGGAGCTGTTTTTT
CDR3aa: CASSVVVAGELFF

abundance: .
d_gene: .
j_gene: TRBJ2-7
v_gene: TRBV10-2
CDR3nt: TGCGCCAGCAGTGAAATAGGTTGGGGGGAGCAGTACTTC
CDR3aa: CASSEIGWGEQYF

abundance: .
d_gene: TRBD2
j_gene: TRBJ2-5
v_gene: TRBV9
CDR3nt: TGTGCCAGCAGCGTAGAGGCTAGCGGGCCCCGGGAGCAGTACTTC
CDR3aa: CASSVEASGPREQYF

abundance: .
d_gene: .
j_gene: TRBJ1-1
v_gene: TRBV18
CDR3nt: TGTGCCAGCTCAGGGACCTCTAGGGGGAACACTGAAGCTTTCTTT
CDR3aa: CASSGTSRGNTEAFF

abundance: many
d_gene: .
j_gene: TRBJ2-2
v_gene: TRBV18
CDR3nt: TGTGCCAGCTCACCACCTGTTAGCCCGTCCGGGGAGCTGTTTTTT
CDR3aa: CASSPPVSPSGELFF

abundance: .
d_gene: .
j_gene: TRBJ2-4
v_gene: TRBV10-1
CDR3nt: TGCGCCAGCAAGACACGGCCAGCCAAAAACATTCAGTACTTC
CDR3aa: CASKTRPAKNIQYF

abundance: .
d_gene: TRBD1
j_gene: TRBJ1-3
v_gene: TRBV2
CDR3nt: TGTGCCAGCAGTGAAACAGGGGATGGATACACCATATATTTT
CDR3aa: CASSETGDGYTIYF

abundance: .
d_gene: TRBD1
j_gene: TRBJ2-3
v_gene: TRBV28
CDR3nt: TGTGCCAGCAGTTCCTACGGGACAGGGAACGCGGATACGCAGTATTTT
CDR3aa: CASSSYGTGNADTQYF

abundance: .
d_gene: .
j_gene: TRBJ2-5
v_gene: TRBV29-1
CDR3nt: TGCAGCGTTGTGATCCGGACTACCCAGTACTTC
CDR3aa: CSVVIRTTQYF

abundance: .
d_gene: TRBD1
j_gene: TRBJ2-3
v_gene: TRBV6-6
CDR3nt: TGTGCCAGCATCAAGGGACAGGGGGCGCGAGGAGATACGCAGTATTTT
CDR3aa: CASIKGQGARGDTQYF

abundance: many
d_gene: TRBD1
j_gene: TRBJ1-5
v_gene: TRBV25-1
CDR3nt: TGTGCCAGCAGTGAATCCCACAGGGGGCTTCCCCAGCATTTT
CDR3aa: CASSESHRGLPQHF

abundance: once
d_gene: .
j_gene: TRBJ1-5
v_gene: TRBV28
CDR3nt: TGTGCCAGCGGGGGCGGGACTCAGCCCCAGCATTTT
CDR3aa: CASGGGTQPQHF

abundance: .
d_gene: TRBD1
j_gene: TRBJ1-5
v_gene: TRBV2
CDR3nt: TGTGCCAGCAGTGGGCGGACAGGGTATGGCAATCAGCCCCAGCATTTT
CDR3aa: CASSGRTGYGNQPQHF

abundance: .
d_gene: TRBD2
j_gene: TRBJ2-5
v_gene: TRBV7-9
CDR3nt: TGTGCCAGCGGAAGGACCGGGGGGGGACTAGCGGGAGAAGAGACCCAGTACTTC
CDR3aa: CASGRTGGGLAGEETQYF

abundance: few
d_gene: TRBD1
j_gene: TRBJ2-3
v_gene: TRBV7-8
CDR3nt: TGTGCCAGCAGCCGGGACAGGGTATCAACAGATACGCAGTATTTT
CDR3aa: CASSRDRVSTDTQYF